This T cell receptor (beta chain) originates from a study of neurological immune-mediated disorders. Study-wide background: In a group of 34 multiple sclerosis patients, approximately 30 had the relapsing-remitting type and 3 had the secondary progressive type. Study-wide points: No CDR3 amino acid sequences recurred among expanded clones across subjects, suggesting private repertoires in all groups.

The output of every sequencing run exceeded 160 million TCR-beta sequences, derived from 15-18 subjects. TCRdb re-derived calls from the 5' RACE reads in MiXCR, one entry per CDR3 protein. The profile shows roughly 62,000 distinct CDR3 sequences, around 5.2% of them singletons. CDR3 length: 14 residues. The junction had 2 bases not matched to a gene; V was cut back by 0 bases and J by 7 bases. CDR1 is SGHTA, CDR2 FQGTGA, per germline. This clonotype was found many times. Its specificity is not known. The genes are TRBV7-3 and TRBJ2-1; the match to TRBD2 covers 8 bases. This TCR was sampled from a woman aged 45-65 years with multiple sclerosis. The sample taken for sequencing was PBMCs. The CDR3 region is CASSLTGGANEQFF. The CDR3 nucleotides read TGTGCCAGCAGCTTAACCGGGGGGGCTAATGAGCAGTTCTTC.